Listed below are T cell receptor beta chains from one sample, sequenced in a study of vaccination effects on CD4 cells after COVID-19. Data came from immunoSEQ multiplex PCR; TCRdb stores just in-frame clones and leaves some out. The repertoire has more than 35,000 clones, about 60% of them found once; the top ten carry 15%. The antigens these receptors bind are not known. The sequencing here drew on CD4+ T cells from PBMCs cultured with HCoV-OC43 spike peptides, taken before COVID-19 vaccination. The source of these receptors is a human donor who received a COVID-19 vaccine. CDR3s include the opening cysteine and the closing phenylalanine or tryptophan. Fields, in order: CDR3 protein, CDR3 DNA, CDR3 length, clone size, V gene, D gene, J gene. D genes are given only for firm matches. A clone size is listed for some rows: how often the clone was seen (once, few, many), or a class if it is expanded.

CASSQVPSGPHTDTQYF | TGTGCCAGCAGCCAAGTACCAAGCGGCCCCCACACAGATACGCAGTATTTT | 17 | once | TRBV3-1/TRBV3-2 | . | TRBJ2-3
CASSTAPGGLDEQYF | TGTGCCAGTAGTACGGCGCCGGGGGGTTTGGACGAGCAGTACTTC | 15 | few | TRBV19 | TRBD2 | TRBJ2-7
CASSFLSIVAGSGPGELFF | TGTGCCAGCAGCTTTCTTTCGATTGTAGCGGGGTCTGGCCCCGGGGAGCTGTTTTTT | 19 | . | TRBV13 | TRBD2 | TRBJ2-2
CASSSVFGSSSYEQYF | TGCGCCAGCAGTTCGGTTTTCGGGTCAAGCTCCTACGAGCAGTACTTC | 16 | . | TRBV10-1 | . | TRBJ2-7
CASSAPGGLYSYNEQFF | TGTGCCAGCAGCGCGCCTGGGGGCCTATACTCCTACAATGAGCAGTTCTTC | 17 | . | TRBV21-1 | . | TRBJ2-1
CASSRRGATNEKLFF | TGTGCCAGTAGTAGGCGCGGTGCAACTAATGAAAAACTGTTTTTT | 15 | . | TRBV19 | . | TRBJ1-4
CASSDPGTGTRGGYTF | TGTGCCAGCAGTGACCCTGGGACAGGGACTCGGGGAGGCTACACCTTC | 16 | . | TRBV6-1 | TRBD1 | TRBJ1-2
CASRQGTSNQPQHF | TGTGCCAGTAGACAGGGGACCAGCAATCAGCCCCAGCATTTT | 14 | . | TRBV19 | TRBD1 | TRBJ1-5
CASSTGSEQYF | TGTGCCAGCAGCACAGGTTCCGAGCAGTACTTC | 11 | few | TRBV3-1/TRBV3-2 | . | TRBJ2-7
CASSQELAGFSTDTQYF | TGTGCCAGCAGCCAAGAACTAGCGGGGTTTAGCACAGATACGCAGTATTTT | 17 | . | TRBV4-2 | TRBD2 | TRBJ2-3
CASNSGQGDYGYTF | TGTGCCAGCAATTCGGGACAGGGGGACTATGGCTACACCTTC | 14 | . | TRBV27 | TRBD1 | TRBJ1-2
CASSGSFGSHPREQYF | TGTGCCAGCAGTGGGAGCTTCGGGAGCCACCCGCGCGAGCAGTACTTC | 16 | few | TRBV6-1 | . | TRBJ2-7
CASSPDKISYEQYF | TGTGCCAGCTCACCCGATAAAATTTCCTACGAGCAGTACTTC | 14 | . | TRBV18 | . | TRBJ2-7
CASSSQGATNEKLFF | TGCGCCAGCAGCTCCCAGGGAGCAACTAATGAAAAACTGTTTTTT | 15 | few | TRBV5-1 | . | TRBJ1-4
CASSIDLGSQPQETQYF | TGTGCCAGTAGTATAGATCTAGGTAGCCAGCCCCAAGAGACCCAGTACTTC | 17 | . | TRBV19 | . | TRBJ2-5
CASSLAMLGPYEQYF | TGTGCCAGCAGCTTAGCGATGCTAGGGCCCTACGAGCAGTACTTC | 15 | once | TRBV7-8 | . | TRBJ2-7
CASSPGGGRLSGEQFF | TGTGCCAGCAGCCCTGGGGGGGGGCGTCTTTCCGGGGAGCAGTTCTTC | 16 | . | TRBV7-9 | . | TRBJ2-1
CASSRQDSIPNEQFF | TGTGCCAGCAGCAGACAGGACAGTATTCCTAATGAGCAGTTCTTC | 15 | . | TRBV5-5 | . | TRBJ2-1
CASTWTGSKISYNEQFF | TGTGCCAGCACCTGGACGGGTTCTAAAATCTCCTACAATGAGCAGTTCTTC | 17 | . | TRBV27 | . | TRBJ2-1
CASRLDGFF | TGTGCCAGCCGACTAGATGGTTTCTTT | 9 | . | TRBV7-6 | . | TRBJ1-1
CASSLTGSGYGYTF | TGTGCCAGCAGTTTAACGGGGTCGGGCTATGGCTACACCTTC | 14 | . | TRBV27 | . | TRBJ1-2
CASSQSRGGSLYEQYF | TGTGCCAGCAGCCAAAGTAGGGGAGGGAGCCTTTACGAGCAGTACTTC | 16 | few | TRBV7-8 | TRBD2 | TRBJ2-7
CASSYGRGELRQYF | TGTGCCAGCAGTTATGGTAGGGGCGAGCTGCGGCAGTACTTC | 14 | . | TRBV6-5 | . | TRBJ2-7
CASSQAPEGVERLF | TGTGCCAGCAGCCAAGCTCCTGAGGGCGTGGAGCGACTTTTT | 14 | few | TRBV4-2 | . | TRBJ1-4
CASSPTGGMAGELFF | TGTGCCAGCAGCCCAACGGGGGGGATGGCCGGGGAGCTGTTTTTT | 15 | . | TRBV11-3 | TRBD2 | TRBJ2-2
CASSELSNQPQHF | TGTGCCAGCAGTGAACTCAGCAATCAGCCCCAGCATTTT | 13 | . | TRBV2 | . | TRBJ1-5
CASSFTWADTQYF | TGTGCCAGCAGTTTTACCTGGGCAGATACGCAGTATTTT | 13 | . | TRBV27 | . | TRBJ2-3
CAIAGTGRTGELFF | TGTGCCATCGCAGGGACAGGTCGGACCGGGGAGCTGTTTTTT | 14 | . | TRBV10-3 | TRBD1 | TRBJ2-2
CASSPDYSNQPQHF | TGTGCCAGCAGTCCCGACTATAGCAATCAGCCCCAGCATTTT | 14 | . | TRBV6-5 | . | TRBJ1-5
CSVTRQGSTEAFF | TGCAGCGTAACAAGACAGGGATCAACTGAAGCTTTCTTT | 13 | . | TRBV29-1 | TRBD1 | TRBJ1-1
CASSAGFRDEKLFF | TGCGCCAGCAGCGCAGGATTTCGGGATGAAAAACTGTTTTTT | 14 | . | TRBV5-1 | . | TRBJ1-4
CSAREYEKLFF | TGCAGTGCCCGGGAGTATGAAAAACTGTTTTTT | 11 | . | TRBV20-1 | . | TRBJ1-4
CSVEKDTDTQYF | TGCAGCGTTGAAAAGGACACAGATACGCAGTATTTT | 12 | . | TRBV29-1 | . | TRBJ2-3
CAIRGQGGSYEQYF | TGTGCCATCAGAGGACAGGGGGGCTCCTACGAGCAGTACTTC | 14 | . | TRBV10-3 | TRBD1 | TRBJ2-7
CASSAGTSNEAFF | TGTGCCAGCAGTGCCGGGACATCGAATGAAGCTTTCTTT | 13 | . | TRBV6-4 | . | TRBJ1-1
CAWSVIGAKETQYF | TGTGCCTGGAGTGTAATAGGGGCCAAAGAGACCCAGTACTTC | 14 | . | TRBV30 | . | TRBJ2-5
CASSPPSSGTTGRELFF | TGTGCCAGCAGCCCGCCGTCTAGCGGGACGACAGGCCGGGAGCTGTTTTTT | 17 | . | TRBV3-1/TRBV3-2 | TRBD2 | TRBJ2-2
CASSFKAVAKTQYF | TGTGCCAGCAGCTTTAAGGCAGTAGCAAAGACCCAGTACTTC | 14 | . | TRBV5-4 | . | TRBJ2-5
CASSEAARGNNSPLHF | TGTGCCAGCAGTGAAGCGGCCAGGGGAAATAATTCACCCCTCCACTTT | 16 | . | TRBV6-1 | . | TRBJ1-6
CASSLQSGDNQPQHF | TGTGCCAGCAGCTTACAATCGGGGGACAATCAGCCCCAGCATTTT | 15 | few | TRBV7-2 | . | TRBJ1-5
CASSPRAGVLGYNEQFF | TGTGCCAGCAGCCCCCGGGCAGGGGTATTAGGGTACAATGAGCAGTTCTTC | 17 | once | TRBV5-5 | . | TRBJ2-1
CAISDDRAGELFF | TGTGCCATCAGTGACGACAGGGCCGGGGAGCTGTTTTTT | 13 | . | TRBV10-3 | TRBD1 | TRBJ2-2
CASSRNRVVQDTQYF | TGCGCCAGCAGCCGAAACAGGGTTGTACAAGATACGCAGTATTTT | 15 | . | TRBV5-1 | . | TRBJ2-3
CASSFQLADIQYF | TGTGCCAGCAGTTTTCAGTTAGCGGACATTCAGTACTTC | 13 | . | TRBV12-3/TRBV12-4 | . | TRBJ2-4
CASSLPGGGKLFF | TGTGCCAGCAGCTTACCAGGGGGTGGAAAACTGTTTTTT | 13 | . | TRBV5-4 | TRBD1 | TRBJ1-4
CASSYSAKTQETQYF | TGTGCCAGCAGTTACTCCGCTAAGACCCAAGAGACCCAGTACTTC | 15 | . | TRBV6-5 | . | TRBJ2-5
CASSGPGQTTDTQYF | TGCGCCAGCAGCGGACCGGGACAGACCACAGATACGCAGTATTTT | 15 | few | TRBV5-1 | TRBD1 | TRBJ2-3
CASSQDDRVKGYTF | TGTGCCAGCAGCCAAGACGACAGGGTTAAAGGCTACACCTTC | 14 | . | TRBV3-1/TRBV3-2 | TRBD1 | TRBJ1-2
CASSLLGGEDTQYF | TGTGCCAGCTCACTGTTAGGCGGTGAGGATACGCAGTATTTT | 14 | few | TRBV18 | . | TRBJ2-3
CASSKNRLAGGQKSLHEQFF | TGTGCCAGCAGCAAAAATAGACTAGCAGGGGGCCAAAAGTCCCTACATGAGCAGTTCTTC | 20 | . | TRBV21-1 | . | TRBJ2-1